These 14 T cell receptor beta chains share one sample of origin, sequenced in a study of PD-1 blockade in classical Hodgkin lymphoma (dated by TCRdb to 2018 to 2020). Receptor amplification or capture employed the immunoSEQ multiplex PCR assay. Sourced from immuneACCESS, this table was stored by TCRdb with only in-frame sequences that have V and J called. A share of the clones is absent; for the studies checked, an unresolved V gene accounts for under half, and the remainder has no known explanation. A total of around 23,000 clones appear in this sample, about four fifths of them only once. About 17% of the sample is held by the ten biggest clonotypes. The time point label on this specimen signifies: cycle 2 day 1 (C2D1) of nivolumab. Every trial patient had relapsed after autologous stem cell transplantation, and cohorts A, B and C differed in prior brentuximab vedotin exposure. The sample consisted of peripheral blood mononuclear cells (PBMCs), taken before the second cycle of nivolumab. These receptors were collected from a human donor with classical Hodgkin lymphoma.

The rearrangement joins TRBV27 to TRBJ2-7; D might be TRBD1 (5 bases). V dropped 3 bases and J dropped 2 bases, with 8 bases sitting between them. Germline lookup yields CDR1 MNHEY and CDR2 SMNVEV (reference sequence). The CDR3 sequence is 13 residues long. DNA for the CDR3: TGTGCCAGCAGTTTCGCAGGGCCCTACGAGCAGTACTTC. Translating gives CASSFAGPYEQYF.

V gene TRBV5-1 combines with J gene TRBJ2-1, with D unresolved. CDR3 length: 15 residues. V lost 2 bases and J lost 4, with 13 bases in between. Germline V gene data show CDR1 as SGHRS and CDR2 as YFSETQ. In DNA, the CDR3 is TGCGCCAGCAGCTTAGACACCGGCCCTTACAATGAGCAGTTCTTC. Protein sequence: CASSLDTGPYNEQFF.

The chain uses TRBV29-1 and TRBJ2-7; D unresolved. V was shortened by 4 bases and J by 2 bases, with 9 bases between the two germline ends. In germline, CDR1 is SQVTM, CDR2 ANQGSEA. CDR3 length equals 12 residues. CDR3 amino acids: CSVASGAYEQYV. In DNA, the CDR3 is TGCAGCGTTGCTTCTGGTGCCTACGAGCAGTACGTC.

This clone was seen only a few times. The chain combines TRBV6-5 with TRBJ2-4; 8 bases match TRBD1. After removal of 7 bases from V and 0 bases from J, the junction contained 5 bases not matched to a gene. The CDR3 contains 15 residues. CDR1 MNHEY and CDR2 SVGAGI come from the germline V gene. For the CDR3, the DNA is TGTGCCAGCACCCCGGACAGGGTAGCCAAAAACATTCAGTACTTC. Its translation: CASTPDRVAKNIQYF.

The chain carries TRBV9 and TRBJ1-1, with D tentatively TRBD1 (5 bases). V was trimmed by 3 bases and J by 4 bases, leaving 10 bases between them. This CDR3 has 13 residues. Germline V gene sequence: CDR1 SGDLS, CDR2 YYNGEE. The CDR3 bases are TGTGCCAGCAGCGCCGACGGGGCCACTGAAGCTTTCTTT. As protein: CASSADGATEAFF.

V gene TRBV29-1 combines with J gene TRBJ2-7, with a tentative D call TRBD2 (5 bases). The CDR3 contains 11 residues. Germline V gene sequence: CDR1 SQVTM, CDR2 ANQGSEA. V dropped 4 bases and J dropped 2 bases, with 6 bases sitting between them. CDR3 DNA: TGCAGCGTTGGGGGAGCCTACGAGCAGTACTTC. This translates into CSVGGAYEQYF.

CDR3 nucleotide sequence: TGTGCCAGCAGCCCCCAGCCGGGACTAGCGGGACAAGAGACCCAGTACTTC. Translation: CASSPQPGLAGQETQYF. The chain uses TRBV7-2 and TRBJ2-5, with 13 bases matching TRBD2. This CDR3 comprises 17 residues. CDR1 is SGHTA, CDR2 FQGNSA, per germline. V lost 5 bases, J lost 2 bases, and 8 bases stayed unmatched.

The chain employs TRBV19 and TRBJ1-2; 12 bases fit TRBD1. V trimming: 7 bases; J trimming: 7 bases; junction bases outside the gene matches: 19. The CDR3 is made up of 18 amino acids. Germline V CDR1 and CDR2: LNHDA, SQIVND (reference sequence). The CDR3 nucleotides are TGTGCCAGTATTCCCCACGGGGGACAGGGGGCGCGGGATTCTGGCTACACCTTC. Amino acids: CASIPHGGQGARDSGYTF.

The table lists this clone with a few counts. The CDR3 nucleotides are TGTGCCAGTAGTATACGGAGGTTAGGAGCCAATGAGCAGTTCTTC. Translated, it gives CASSIRRLGANEQFF. The chain joins TRBV19 to TRBJ2-1; the D gene is possibly TRBD2 (5 bases). From germline, CDR1 is LNHDA and CDR2 SQIVND (reference sequence). This CDR3 has 15 amino acids. V dropped 2 bases and J dropped 6 bases, with 14 bases sitting between them.

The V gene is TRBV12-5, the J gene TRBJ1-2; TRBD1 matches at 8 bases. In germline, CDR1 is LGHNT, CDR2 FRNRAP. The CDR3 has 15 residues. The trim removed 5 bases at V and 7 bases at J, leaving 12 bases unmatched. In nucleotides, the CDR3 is TGTGCTAGTGGTCCAAGGGGACAGGCCCCGGGTGGCTACACCTTC. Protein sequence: CASGPRGQAPGGYTF.

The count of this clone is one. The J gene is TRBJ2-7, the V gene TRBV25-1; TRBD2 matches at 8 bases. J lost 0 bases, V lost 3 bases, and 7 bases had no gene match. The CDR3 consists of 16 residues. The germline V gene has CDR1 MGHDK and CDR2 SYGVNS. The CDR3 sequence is CASSESWSGSSYEQYF. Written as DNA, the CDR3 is TGTGCCAGCAGTGAGTCGTGGAGCGGGAGCTCCTACGAGCAGTACTTC.

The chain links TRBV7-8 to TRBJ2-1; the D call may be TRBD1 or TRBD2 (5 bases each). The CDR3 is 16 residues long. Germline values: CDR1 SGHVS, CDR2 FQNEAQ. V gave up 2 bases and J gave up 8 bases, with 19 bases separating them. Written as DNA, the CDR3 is TGTGCCAGCAGCTTATATGGCCCGGGGCCGGTCGATGAGCAGTTCTTC. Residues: CASSLYGPGPVDEQFF.

The CDR3 nucleotides are TGTGCCAGTACCCCTGCGGGAGAAAGAGCCGGTGAGCAGTTCTTC. Protein: CASTPAGERAGEQFF. The gene calls are TRBV19 and TRBJ2-1; the match to TRBD2 covers 7 bases. The length of the CDR3 is 15 residues. The germline V gene encodes CDR1 LNHDA and CDR2 SQIVND (reference sequence). V lost 7 bases, J lost 9 bases, and 15 bases stayed unmatched.

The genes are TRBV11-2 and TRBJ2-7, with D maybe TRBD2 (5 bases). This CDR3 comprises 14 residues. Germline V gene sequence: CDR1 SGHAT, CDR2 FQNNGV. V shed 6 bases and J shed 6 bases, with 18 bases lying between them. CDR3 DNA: TGTGCCAGCAGAATCCAAACCCCCCGGGGCGAGCAGTACTTC. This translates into CASRIQTPRGEQYF.